This entry concerns a single T cell receptor beta chain. This receptor's antigen is unknown. Base-call qualities are not available, and no considerably larger clone is one nucleotide away. These data belong to a study of OX40 agonist ivuxolimab in advanced cancers. General notes on the study: Ivuxolimab, which targeted the costimulatory receptor OX40 (CD134), was an agonistic, fully human IgG2 monoclonal antibody. The monotherapy dose-escalation portion (N ≈ 52 patients) of the phase I ivuxolimab trial is reported in the paper. Of the approximately 53 patients in dose escalation, about 20 had hepatocellular carcinoma, some 15 had melanoma, 9 had renal cell carcinoma and 9 had head and neck cancer. A male proportion of 75% to 85% and a mean age of approximately 55 years, ranging from roughly 23 to 90, were recorded for the dose-escalation cohort. Partial responses were achieved by three dose-escalation patients, of whom one had hepatocellular carcinoma and two had cutaneous melanoma. Peripheral TCRbeta sequencing was intended to test whether TCR sequence diversity was altered and clonal T-cell expansion was caused by ivuxolimab. Intravenous ivuxolimab was administered to patients every 2 weeks at six dose levels: 0.01, 0.1, 0.3, 1.5, 3 and 10 mg/kg. Prior anti-PD-1, anti-PD-L1 or anti-CTLA-4 therapy was permitted, and approximately 40% of dose-escalation patients had received checkpoint inhibitors.

The CDR3 has 11 amino acids, counting the end cysteine and phenylalanine. The only DNA kept is the CDR3, 33 bases in frame from the first base. Relative to germline, V is 9 bases shorter and J is 0 bases shorter, with 6 bases between their ends. Reading the germline V gene gives CDR1 SGHNT and CDR2 YENEEA. Patients with a history of autoimmune disease or receiving systemic immunosuppression were excluded from the trial. Peripheral blood for TCR sequencing was collected from all dose cohorts at baseline, on cycle 4 day 1, and on cycle 7 day 1. Samples were obtained from an open-label, multicenter, first-in-human phase I dose-escalation trial of ivuxolimab. The trial enrolled adults with locally advanced or metastatic head and neck squamous cell, hepatocellular, melanoma or renal cell carcinoma. CD4+ and CD8+ T cells were sorted separately from peripheral blood before TCR sequencing. On the study overall, not on this receptor specifically: At doses of 0.1 to 3.0 mg/kg, clonal expansion of both CD4+ and CD8+ T cells in blood was seen between baseline and week 6. In the 0.1-3.0 mg/kg groups, partial responders had among the lowest normalized peripheral clonal expansion, particularly in CD8+ T cells. Which antigens the clonally expanded peripheral T cells were specific for was not determined. Low levels of normalized T-cell clonal expansion were also seen in some patients who did not respond. After ivuxolimab, more expanded clones were found on average in CD8+ T cells than in CD4+ T cells.

For sequencing of the TCRbeta CDR3 region, genomic DNA was extracted from the sorted cells. TCRbeta CDR3 regions were sequenced using the immunoSEQ Assay. TCRdb re-hosts the immuneACCESS table, in-frame sequences only. Its copies lack some clones; in the studies checked, an unresolved V gene accounts for under half of them, and the cause for the rest is not known. A total of roughly 50,000 clones appear in this sample, around three quarters of them only once. Jointly, the top ten make up 5% to 7.5% of the sample. This material consisted of CD4+ or CD8+ T cells sorted from blood, taken in a trial of the OX40 agonist ivuxolimab. The TCR originated in an adult with an advanced solid tumor such as melanoma, head and neck, liver or kidney cancer. The chain is assembled from TRBV11-3 and TRBJ2-7; D gene: possibly TRBD2, on 5 matching bases. The sequenced DNA is TGTGCCAGGGGGAGCTCCTACGAGCAGTACTTC. The translation is CARGSSYEQYF.